The present T cell receptor (beta chain) was sequenced within a study of cytomegalovirus exposure and HLA in healthy donors. Of note for this clone: Its antigen is not identified.

Study-wide points: Most TCR sequences showed up rarely, but some public TCRs showed up in many donors. It was found in a later analysis that first-cohort TCR clusters tended to co-occur in the 130 or so validation repertoires.

Profiling relied on immunoSEQ multiplex PCR, and the TCRdb table lists in-frame clones only, not all of them. This sample has 150,000 to 180,000 clones, with just over 85% found just once. V dropped 5 bases and J dropped 7; count of bases not matched to a gene: 18. Per the germline V gene, CDR1 is SGHTA and CDR2 is FQGNSA. The CDR3 sequence is 18 residues long. The rearrangement joins TRBV7-2 to TRBJ2-3; 10 bases are shared with TRBD2. Sequencing was carried out using PBMCs. The sequence derives from a human donor in good health. Here the CDR3 DNA reads TGTGCCAGCAGCCTCATAGCGGGGGGCAGAAATATAGGAAATACGCAGTATTTT. The encoded protein is CASSLIAGGRNIGNTQYF.